Listed below are T cell receptor beta chains from one sample, sequenced in a study of T cell repertoires in aging, cancer and after chemotherapy. TCRdb analysed the multiplex PCR reads with MiXCR anew, one entry per CDR3 protein. The sample shows some 11,000 distinct CDR3 sequences, 30% to 40% of them seen only once. The sequenced sample was blood. All receptors derive from a human donor in good health. CDR3s include the opening cysteine and the closing phenylalanine or tryptophan. The D gene is left open where the match is weak. Clone sizes are given selectively: once, few, many, or a class where the clone is expanded.

d_gene	j_gene	v_gene	abundance	CDR3aa	CDR3nt
TRBD1	TRBJ2-1	TRBV10-3	.	CAISESWGQGLTYNEQFF	TGTGCCATCAGTGAGTCGTGGGGACAGGGTCTTACCTACAATGAGCAGTTCTTC
.	TRBJ2-7	TRBV7-6	few	CASSQGGAGPTYEQYF	TGTGCCAGCAGCCAAGGGGGGGCGGGGCCGACCTACGAGCAGTACTTC
.	TRBJ1-6	TRBV6-1	.	CASSESRGSLPLHF	TGTGCCAGCAGTGAAAGCAGGGGCTCTCTTCCCCTCCACTTT
.	TRBJ2-3	TRBV27	.	CASSLSGGYTQYF	TGTGCCAGCAGTTTATCTGGGGGATATACGCAGTATTTT
.	TRBJ2-1	TRBV19	medium-sized	CASSHPQDEQFF	TGTGCCAGTAGTCACCCTCAGGATGAGCAGTTCTTC
TRBD1	TRBJ1-4	TRBV6-5	.	CASSYSYRGDEKLFF	TGTGCCAGCAGTTACTCGTACAGGGGAGATGAAAAACTGTTTTTT
.	TRBJ2-7	TRBV11-3	.	CASSLAGGYAYEQYF	TGTGCCAGCAGCTTAGCGGGGGGCTACGCCTACGAGCAGTACTTC
TRBD1	TRBJ1-2	TRBV15	few	CATSRDRSYGYTF	TGTGCCACCAGCAGGGACAGGTCCTATGGCTACACCTTC
.	TRBJ2-2	TRBV28	.	CASSVFARVTGELFF	TGTGCCAGCAGCGTCTTTGCCAGGGTGACCGGGGAGCTGTTTTTT
TRBD1	TRBJ2-1	TRBV12-3/TRBV12-4	few	CASSQRQGPYNEQFF	TGTGCCAGCAGTCAACGACAGGGGCCCTACAATGAGCAGTTCTTC
.	TRBJ1-2	TRBV27	.	CASGGLMAHGYTF	TGTGCCAGCGGGGGACTCATGGCACATGGCTACACCTTC
.	TRBJ2-7	TRBV15	medium-sized	CATSRVDSYEQYF	TGTGCCACCAGCAGGGTGGACTCCTACGAGCAGTACTTC
.	TRBJ2-7	TRBV11-3	.	CASSFASPSYEQYF	TGTGCCAGCAGCTTTGCTAGCCCCTCCTACGAGCAGTACTTC
TRBD2	TRBJ2-5	TRBV7-6	medium-sized	CASSLEAGSFETQYF	TGTGCCAGCAGCTTAGAAGCGGGGAGCTTTGAGACCCAGTACTTC
.	TRBJ2-3	TRBV6-5	medium-sized	CASSSGGTDTQYF	TGTGCCAGCAGTTCCGGGGGCACAGATACGCAGTATTTT
TRBD2	TRBJ2-3	TRBV19	medium-sized	CASSEGGTSTDTQYF	TGTGCCAGTAGTGAGGGAGGGACTAGCACAGATACGCAGTATTTT
.	TRBJ2-1	TRBV4-2	.	CASSQDPAGEEGEQFF	TGTGCCAGCAGCCAAGATCCAGCGGGCGAGGAGGGTGAGCAGTTCTTC